These 27 T cell receptor beta chains were sequenced from one sample in a study of identifying expanded T cells in peripheral blood. The method was immunoSEQ multiplex PCR; TCRdb's version includes in-frame clones alone and lacks a portion of them. The sample shows more than 55,000 clones, around 87% of them seen only once. The sequencing sample was made of blood. Receptors were obtained from a person aged 18 to 75 in good health.

As DNA, the CDR3 is TGCGCCAGCAGCTTTGAGGCAGCTGGAAACACCATATATTTT. As protein: CASSFEAAGNTIYF. The chain recombines TRBV5-1 with TRBJ1-3; D not certain. V was clipped by 2 bases and J by 2 bases, with 8 bases between them. Per the germline V gene, CDR1 is SGHRS and CDR2 is YFSETQ. The CDR3 runs to 14 residues.

The rearrangement links TRBV5-4 to TRBJ1-2; tentatively, D is TRBD1 (6 bases). CDR3 length equals 12 residues. V was trimmed by 4 bases and J by 5 bases, leaving 9 bases between them. Germline assignment: CDR1 SGHNT and CDR2 YYREEE (reference sequence). The CDR3 protein is CASSQDSYGYTF. The CDR3 nucleotides are TGTGCCAGCAGCCAGGACAGTTATGGCTACACCTTC. Full variable domain (missing parts from reference TRBV5-4 and TRBJ1-2): ETGVTQSPTHLIKTRGQQVTLRCSSQSGHNTVSWYQQALGQGPQFIFQYYREEENGRGNFPPRFSGLQFPNYSSELNVNALELDDSALYLCASSQDSYGYTFGSGTRLTVV.

The gene calls are TRBV9 and TRBJ2-2, with a possible D match to TRBD2 (5 bases). Germline CDR1 and CDR2: SGDLS and YYNGEE. The CDR3 is made up of 14 amino acids. Trimming shortened V by 6 bases and J by 6 bases, and 15 bases separated the two germline ends. CDR3 in DNA: TGTGCCAGCAAGGAACTAGACGGGCCCGGGGAGCTGTTTTTT. It encodes CASKELDGPGELFF.

The rearrangement links TRBV29-1 to TRBJ1-6; maybe TRBD1 (5 bases). The CDR3 runs 13 residues. Germline CDR1 and CDR2: SQVTM and ANQGSEA. V gave up 6 bases and J gave up 2 bases, with 8 bases separating them. The CDR3 DNA is TGCAGCGTAGGGACCGCCTATAATTCACCCCTCCACTTT. Protein sequence: CSVGTAYNSPLHF.

In this sample, this clone turned up a few times. The chain carries TRBV6-1 and TRBJ2-6; 11 bases are a match to TRBD1. The CDR3 contains 15 residues. Trimming took 11 bases from V and 2 from J; bases not matched to a gene: 5. Germline V lookup: CDR1 MNHNS, CDR2 SASEGT. The CDR3 nucleotides read TGTGCCGGTGGACAGGGGGCGACTGGGGCCAACGTCCTGACTTTC. Protein sequence: CAGGQGATGANVLTF.

The chain uses TRBV11-2 and TRBJ1-2; TRBD1 aligns across 9 bases. CDR3 length: 12 residues. Germline V lookup: CDR1 SGHAT, CDR2 FQNNGV. The CDR3 coding sequence is TGTGCTACGGCGGGACAGGGTTACGGCTACACCTTC. This encodes CATAGQGYGYTF.

The genes are TRBV27 and TRBJ2-1; 7 bases are a match to TRBD2. The J segment lost 2 bases and the V segment lost 5 bases, leaving 6 bases of the junction unmatched. In germline, CDR1 is MNHEY, CDR2 SMNVEV (reference sequence). There are 15 residues in the CDR3. CDR3 in DNA: TGTGCCAGCAGTCCCATGACTAGCCCCTACAATGAGCAGTTCTTC. Its translation: CASSPMTSPYNEQFF.

The chain links TRBV5-1 to TRBJ1-5; 9 nucleotides line up with TRBD1. The germline V gene has CDR1 SGHRS and CDR2 YFSETQ. The V and J ends lost 4 bases and 7 bases, in that order; junction bases with no gene match: 6. The CDR3 extends over 14 amino acids. This CDR3 is CASSRDREEQPQHF. As DNA, the CDR3 is TGCGCCAGCAGCCGGGACAGGGAGGAACAGCCCCAGCATTTT.

V gene TRBV6-4 combines with J gene TRBJ2-1; a possible D gene is TRBD1 (5 bases). Germline V lookup: CDR1 MRHNA, CDR2 SNTAGT. CDR3 size: 15 residues. The germline V and J ends were trimmed by 2 bases and 8 bases, with 16 bases remaining between them. DNA of the CDR3: TGTGCCAGCAGTGACGAGCAGGGTGGACCTGATGAGCAGTTCTTC. Translation gives CASSDEQGGPDEQFF.

This sequence joins TRBV7-9 and TRBJ1-5; D may be TRBD1 (5 bases). Trimming took off 5 bases at V and 6 bases at J, with 17 bases between the two ends. CDR1 SEHNR and CDR2 FQNEAQ come from the germline V gene (reference sequence). The CDR3 runs to 15 residues. The CDR3, as DNA: TGTGCCAGCAGCCAAGGACGAGATAGGGGTCAGCCCCAGCATTTT. This gives the protein CASSQGRDRGQPQHF.

This chain links TRBV28 with TRBJ1-5, with a weak D call TRBD1 (5 bases). The CDR3 sequence is 12 residues long. Per the germline V gene, CDR1 is MDHEN and CDR2 is SYDVKM. V shed 11 bases and J shed 6 bases, with 14 bases lying between them. The CDR3 coding sequence is TGTGCCGCGGGGGTGATCGGTCAGCCCCAGCATTTT. This gives the protein CAAGVIGQPQHF.

V is TRBV5-1 and J is TRBJ2-3; D not certain. The V gene's germline CDR1 is SGHRS and CDR2 YFSETQ. V was pared by 1 base and J by 5 bases, with 11 bases between. The CDR3 spans 14 residues. CDR3 DNA: TGCGCCAGCAGCTTGCGTAGTTCGGGAGATACGCAGTATTTT. Its translation: CASSLRSSGDTQYF.

CDR3 protein: CASNPPAGTYNEQFF. The CDR3 region has the DNA TGTGCCAGTAATCCCCCGGCGGGAACCTACAATGAGCAGTTCTTC. V is TRBV19 and J is TRBJ2-1; TRBD2 might be the D (6 bases). In germline, CDR1 is LNHDA, CDR2 SQIVND (reference sequence). Trimming removed 7 bases at V and 2 bases at J, with 15 bases between. This CDR3 comprises 15 residues.

This rearrangement joins TRBV15 to TRBJ2-7; TRBD1 agrees at 7 bases. This CDR3 has 14 amino acids. The V gene end was trimmed by 5 bases and the J gene end by 1 base; junction bases not matched to a gene: 5. Germline loops: CDR1 LNHNV, CDR2 YYDKDF (reference sequence). The CDR3 protein is CATSGPGQSYEQYF. The CDR3, as DNA: TGTGCCACCAGCGGTCCGGGACAGTCCTACGAGCAGTACTTC.

The rearrangement joins TRBV10-3 to TRBJ2-5; possibly TRBD2 for D (6 bases). This CDR3 contains 15 residues. The germline V gene encodes CDR1 ENHRY and CDR2 SYGVKD. V was shortened by 5 bases and J by 3 bases, with 16 bases between the two germline ends. The CDR3 loop is CAISPTQGEEETQYF. In DNA form, the CDR3 reads TGTGCCATCAGTCCAACCCAAGGGGAGGAAGAGACCCAGTACTTC.

The chain links TRBV7-2 to TRBJ2-2; D gene ambiguous. The germline CDR1 and CDR2 sequences are SGHTA and FQGNSA. This CDR3 contains 15 residues. Trimming pared 2 bases from V and 2 bases from J, leaving 9 bases between. Written as DNA, the CDR3 is TGTGCCAGCAGCTTACGCAGGATCAACACCGGGGAGCTGTTTTTT. Protein sequence: CASSLRRINTGELFF.

This chain connects TRBV28 to TRBJ2-7; 7 nucleotides agree with TRBD1. CDR3 size: 15 residues. Germline trimming cut 6 bases from V and 0 bases from J; bases unmatched to any gene: 8. Germline loops: CDR1 MDHEN, CDR2 SYDVKM. The CDR3 sequence: CASSVDRPSSYEQYF. The CDR3 nucleotides read TGTGCCAGCAGCGTGGACAGGCCGAGCTCCTACGAGCAGTACTTC.

The V gene is TRBV7-6, the J gene TRBJ1-1, with 7 bases identical to TRBD1. Germline trimming cut 5 bases from V and 1 base from J; bases unmatched to any gene: 4. Germline CDR1 and CDR2: SGHVS and FNYEAQ. The CDR3 extends over 14 amino acids. The CDR3 bases are TGTGCCAGCAGCCTCAGACAGGGGAACACTGAAGCTTTCTTT. Amino acids: CASSLRQGNTEAFF.

The rearrangement uses TRBV29-1 and TRBJ2-3; D gene unclear. V lost 2 bases, J lost 3 bases, and 9 bases lay in between. Per the germline V gene, CDR1 is SQVTM and CDR2 is ANQGSEA. The CDR3 length is 13 residues. The CDR3 nucleotides read TGCAGCGTTGAATCTACGGATACAGATACGCAGTATTTT. It codes for CSVESTDTDTQYF.

This clone was found a few times. The chain is built from TRBV9 and TRBJ1-2, with D tentatively TRBD1 (5 bases). The CDR3 spans 15 residues. Trimming cost V 0 bases and J 6 bases, with 15 bases left between them. The germline V gene has CDR1 SGDLS and CDR2 YYNGEE. In DNA, the CDR3 is TGTGCCAGCAGCGTAGGGGACGGCTTTTTGGATGGCTACACCTTC. It specifies CASSVGDGFLDGYTF. Full variable domain (remainder filled in from reference TRBV9 and TRBJ1-2): DSGVTQTPKHLITATGQRVTLRCSPRSGDLSVYWYQQSLDQGLQFLIQYYNGEERAKGNILERFSAQQFPDLHSELNLSSLELGDSALYFCASSVGDGFLDGYTFGSGTRLTVV.

This sequence joins TRBV11-2 and TRBJ1-5; 7 bases agree with TRBD1. The germline CDR1 and CDR2 sequences are SGHAT and FQNNGV. With 5 bases clipped from V and 2 bases from J, the junction kept 9 bases outside the gene matches. CDR3 length: 16 amino acids. Written as DNA, the CDR3 is TGTGCCAGCAGCCATCTCCGACAGGGACGCAATCAGCCCCAGCATTTT. Amino acid sequence: CASSHLRQGRNQPQHF. Based on the CDR3 plus reference TRBV11-2 and TRBJ1-5, the full variable domain is EAGVAQSPRYKIIEKRQSVAFWCNPISGHATLYWYQQILGQGPKLLIQFQNNGVVDDSQLPKDRFSAERLKGVDSTLKIQPAKLEDSAVYLCASSHLRQGRNQPQHFGDGTRLSIL.

The chain couples TRBV19 to TRBJ2-3; 11 bases are a match to TRBD2. CDR1 LNHDA and CDR2 SQIVND come from the germline V gene (reference sequence). Unmatched junction bases numbered 2, after V lost 5 bases and J lost 1 base. The CDR3 consists of 15 residues. The CDR3 loop is CASSPGLAGTDTQYF. CDR3 in DNA: TGTGCCAGTAGTCCGGGACTAGCGGGCACAGATACGCAGTATTTT.

The chain couples TRBV6-1 to TRBJ2-3; D ambiguous. V was cut by 2 bases and J by 5 bases, with 2 bases left in between. CDR1 and CDR2 (germline): MNHNS, SASEGT. The CDR3 totals 11 residues. The CDR3 nucleotides read TGTGCCAGCAGTGAATTAGATACGCAGTATTTT. This codes for CASSELDTQYF.

This clone was seen just once. This chain uses TRBV7-8 with TRBJ1-3; the D gene is possibly TRBD1 (6 bases). Germline V gives CDR1 SGHVS, CDR2 FQNEAQ. CDR3 length: 15 residues. The V end was cut by 5 bases, the J end by 0 bases, with 11 bases between. The CDR3 DNA reads as TGTGCCAGCAGCAATCAGGGGAGCTCTGGAAACACCATATATTTT. This sequence encodes CASSNQGSSGNTIYF. Full variable domain (missing parts from reference TRBV7-8 and TRBJ1-3): GAGVSQSPRYKVAKRGQDVALRCDPISGHVSLFWYQQALGQGPEFLTYFQNEAQLDKSGLPSDRFFAERPEGSVSTLKIQRTQQEDSAVYLCASSNQGSSGNTIYFGEGSWLTVV.

V gene TRBV5-6 combines with J gene TRBJ2-7, with 8 bases lining up with TRBD1. The CDR3 is made up of 14 amino acids. V was pared by 3 bases and J by 0 bases, with 2 bases of the junction left unmatched. The germline CDR1 and CDR2 sequences are SGHDT and YYEEEE. In DNA, the CDR3 is TGTGCCAGCAGCTCCGGGACAGGCTCCTACGAGCAGTACTTC. Protein: CASSSGTGSYEQYF.

The chain uses TRBV19 and TRBJ2-2, with 8 bases fitting TRBD2. Germline loops: CDR1 LNHDA, CDR2 SQIVND (reference sequence). The V segment lost 6 bases and the J segment 6 bases; nucleotides outside the gene matches: 12. The CDR3 has 16 amino acids. This CDR3 reads CASRDGGATKAGELFF. CDR3 sequence (DNA): TGTGCCAGTAGGGACGGGGGGGCCACAAAGGCCGGGGAGCTGTTTTTT.

This rearrangement joins TRBV5-1 to TRBJ2-5; D gene uncertain. This CDR3 comprises 16 residues. The V and J ends lost 0 bases and 1 base respectively, with 13 bases between them. In germline, CDR1 is SGHRS, CDR2 YFSETQ. The CDR3: CASSLVGLEGQETQYF. In DNA form, the CDR3 reads TGCGCCAGCAGCTTGGTGGGTCTCGAAGGCCAAGAGACCCAGTACTTC.